One sample yielded the 14 T cell receptor beta chains listed below, sequenced in a study of blood T cell repertoires in COVID-19. TCRdb's copy holds only in-frame clones and misses some; the assay was immunoSEQ multiplex PCR. The repertoire holds around 120,000 clones, with more than 60% as singletons. The sample consisted of peripheral blood. Receptors originate from a woman between 65 and 79 years old with acute or convalescent COVID-19.

The rearrangement links TRBV10-3 to TRBJ1-1; 7 bases line up with TRBD1. The length of the CDR3 is 13 residues. Germline-derived CDR1 and CDR2 are ENHRY and SYGVKD. Trimming at V came to 0 bases and at J to 7 bases, leaving 2 bases not matched to a gene. CDR3 bases: TGTGCCATCAGTGAGTCGGACAGGCATGAAGCTTTCTTT. The encoded protein is CAISESDRHEAFF.

The J gene is TRBJ1-2, the V gene TRBV14, with 9 bases aligning to TRBD1. The CDR3 has 16 amino acids. Germline values: CDR1 SGHDN, CDR2 FVKESK. Unmatched junction bases numbered 10, after V lost 4 bases and J lost 4 bases. CDR3: CASSPGQGWLLYGYTF. The CDR3 region has the DNA TGTGCCAGCAGCCCGGGACAGGGATGGCTTCTCTATGGCTACACCTTC.

This clone was seen at least ten times. The chain employs TRBV5-8 and TRBJ2-1; 9 bases match TRBD2. V was pared by 4 bases and J by 9 bases, with 14 bases of the junction left unmatched. CDR3 length equals 16 residues. The germline CDR1 and CDR2 sequences are SGHTS and YDEGEE. CDR3 in amino acids: CASSQSAGGGSREQFF. In DNA, the CDR3 is TGTGCCAGCAGCCAATCAGCGGGAGGAGGATCGCGTGAGCAGTTCTTC.

CDR3 DNA sequence: TGTGCCAGCAGTTTAACTAGCGGGATGGTAGAGACCCAGTACTTC. This encodes CASSLTSGMVETQYF. The chain uses TRBV28 and TRBJ2-5, with 10 bases aligning to TRBD2. V was clipped by 2 bases and J by 4 bases; unmatched bases: 4. The V gene's germline CDR1 is MDHEN and CDR2 SYDVKM. The CDR3 loop spans 15 amino acids.

The J gene is TRBJ2-7, the V gene TRBV9; 15 nucleotides match TRBD2. Trimming at V came to 3 bases and at J to 4 bases, leaving 5 bases not matched to a gene. Germline-derived CDR1 and CDR2 are SGDLS and YYNGEE. CDR3 length: 16 amino acids. The CDR3 loop is CASSAGLAGGPYEQYF. CDR3 sequence (DNA): TGTGCCAGCAGCGCCGGACTAGCGGGAGGGCCTTACGAGCAGTACTTC.

CDR3 nucleotides: TGTGCCAGCAGCTTTGAGGAGGACTTGACGACCTACAATGAGCAGTTCTTC. It is translated as CASSFEEDLTTYNEQFF. This chain uses TRBV7-2 with TRBJ2-1; weak D call: TRBD2 (5 bases). The V end was cut by 3 bases, the J end by 2 bases, with 17 bases between. In germline, CDR1 is SGHTA, CDR2 FQGNSA. The CDR3 covers 17 residues.

J is TRBJ2-1 and V is TRBV19; 12 bases agree with TRBD2. The CDR3 runs to 16 residues. With 7 bases clipped from V and 0 bases from J, the junction kept 4 bases outside the gene matches. Looked up from germline, CDR1 is LNHDA and CDR2 is SQIVND (reference sequence). The CDR3 is CASTKLAGGSYNEQFF. DNA of the CDR3: TGTGCCAGTACCAAACTAGCGGGAGGCTCCTACAATGAGCAGTTCTTC.

This clone showed up just once. The V gene is TRBV4-1, the J gene TRBJ2-2; 12 nucleotides align to TRBD2. The CDR3 runs to 17 residues. Germline loops: CDR1 MGHRA, CDR2 YSYEKL. The ends lost 4 bases at V and 7 bases at J; junction bases unmatched: 10. CDR3 sequence (DNA): TGCGCCAGCAGCCCCCCTAGCGGGAGGGCTAATCACGGGGAGCTGTTTTTT. This encodes CASSPPSGRANHGELFF.

This clone was seen only once. This sequence joins TRBV20-1 and TRBJ1-2; TRBD1 might be the D (6 bases). The CDR3 extends over 12 amino acids. CDR1 and CDR2 (germline): DFQATT, SNEGSKA (reference sequence). With 3 bases removed from V and 5 bases from J, the gap between germline ends came to 10 bases. DNA for the CDR3: TGCAGTGCTAGTCGGACAGTTTATGGCTACACCTTC. This translates into CSASRTVYGYTF.

This clone was seen a handful of times. This chain connects TRBV27 to TRBJ1-1; TRBD1 matches at 10 bases. There are 14 residues in the CDR3. The germline V gene has CDR1 MNHEY and CDR2 SMNVEV (reference sequence). Trimming took 7 bases from V and 3 from J; bases not matched to a gene: 5. In nucleotides, the CDR3 is TGTGCCAGCAATCCGACAGGGGGCCACACTGAAGCTTTCTTT. It encodes CASNPTGGHTEAFF.

This clone was counted at least ten times. This chain joins TRBV6-1 and TRBJ2-5; 9 bases agree with TRBD2. This CDR3 region has 15 residues. CDR1 is MNHNS and CDR2 is SASEGT in the germline V gene. Trimming removed 1 base from V and 3 bases from J; junction bases left unmatched: 3. The CDR3 loop is CASSEGSSGKETQYF. As DNA, the CDR3 is TGTGCCAGCAGTGAAGGGTCTAGCGGGAAAGAGACCCAGTACTTC.

This clone turned up a few times. The chain employs TRBV5-1 and TRBJ2-7; no reliable D call. Germline lookup yields CDR1 SGHRS and CDR2 YFSETQ. The germline V and J ends were trimmed by 5 bases and 5 bases, with 17 bases remaining between them. CDR3 length: 14 amino acids. CDR3 coding DNA: TGCGCCAGCAGTCCCGGGTCCTCAGTAAACGAGCAGTACTTC. Translated: CASSPGSSVNEQYF.

The chain uses TRBV15 and TRBJ2-1; a possible D gene is TRBD2 (6 bases). The CDR3 totals 12 residues. CDR1 is LNHNV, CDR2 YYDKDF, per germline (reference sequence). CDR3 in amino acids: CAAGRSYNEQFF. The CDR3 region has the DNA TGTGCTGCGGGGAGATCCTACAATGAGCAGTTCTTC.

The chain recombines TRBV19 with TRBJ1-2; TRBD1 agrees at 9 bases. The CDR3 runs to 15 residues. CDR1 and CDR2 from the germline V gene are LNHDA and SQIVND (reference sequence). Germline trimming cut 3 bases from V and 3 bases from J; bases unmatched to any gene: 5. The CDR3 loop reads CASSMGTGPHYGYTF. The CDR3 nucleotides read TGTGCCAGTAGTATGGGGACAGGGCCGCACTATGGCTACACCTTC.